This T cell receptor (beta chain) was recovered during a study of blood T cell repertoires in COVID-19. About the research overall: There were acute and convalescent COVID-19 samples, and they came from the United States, Italy and Spain. PBMCs, B-cell-depleted T cells, or T cells provided the cDNA or gDNA that made up the material.

Study processing details: Nucleated cell counts were estimated from reference gene primer amplification. Generated by immunoSEQ multiplex PCR, the TCRdb table keeps only in-frame clones and is missing some. V and J calls and clone size are as listed in that table; D and trimming were resolved from the DNA. The sample comprises roughly 120,000 clones, less than 80% of which are singletons, and 2% to 3% rests with the top ten. V gave up 4 bases and J gave up 7 bases, with 20 bases separating them. CDR3 size: 15 residues. Per germline, CDR1 SGHDT and CDR2 YYEEEE. This TCR came from a man aged 45-60 years with acute or convalescent COVID-19. The gene calls are TRBV5-6 and TRBJ1-2; D remains unclear. What was sequenced was peripheral blood. CDR3 loop: CASSAIEEMIGGYTF. CDR3 in DNA: TGTGCCAGCAGCGCAATTGAGGAGATGATTGGTGGCTACACCTTC.